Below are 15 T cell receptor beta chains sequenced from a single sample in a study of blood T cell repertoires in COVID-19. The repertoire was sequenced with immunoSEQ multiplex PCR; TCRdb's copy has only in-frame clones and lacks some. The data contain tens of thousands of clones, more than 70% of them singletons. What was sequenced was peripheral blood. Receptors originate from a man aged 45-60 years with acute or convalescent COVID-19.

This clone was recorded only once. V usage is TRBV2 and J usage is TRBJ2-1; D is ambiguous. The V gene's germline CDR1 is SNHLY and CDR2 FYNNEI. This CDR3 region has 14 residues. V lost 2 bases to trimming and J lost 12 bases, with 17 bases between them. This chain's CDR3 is CASSELGLALGQFF. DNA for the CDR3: TGTGCCAGCAGTGAACTCGGTTTAGCCCTTGGGCAGTTCTTC.

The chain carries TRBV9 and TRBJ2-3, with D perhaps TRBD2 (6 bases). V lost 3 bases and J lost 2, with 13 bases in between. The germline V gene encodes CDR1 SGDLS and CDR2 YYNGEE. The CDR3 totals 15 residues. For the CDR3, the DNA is TGTGCCAGCAGCGCCCTGCGGGGCGCCACAGATACGCAGTATTTT. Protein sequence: CASSALRGATDTQYF. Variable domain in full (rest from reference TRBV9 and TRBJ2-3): DSGVTQTPKHLITATGQRVTLRCSPRSGDLSVYWYQQSLDQGLQFLIQYYNGEERAKGNILERFSAQQFPDLHSELNLSSLELGDSALYFCASSALRGATDTQYFGPGTRLTVL.

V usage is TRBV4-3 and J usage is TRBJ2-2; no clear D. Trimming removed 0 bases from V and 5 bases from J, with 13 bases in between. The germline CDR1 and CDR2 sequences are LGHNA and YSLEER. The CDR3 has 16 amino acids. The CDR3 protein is CASSQDIRVETGELFF. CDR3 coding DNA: TGCGCCAGCAGCCAAGATATACGGGTTGAGACCGGGGAGCTGTTTTTT.

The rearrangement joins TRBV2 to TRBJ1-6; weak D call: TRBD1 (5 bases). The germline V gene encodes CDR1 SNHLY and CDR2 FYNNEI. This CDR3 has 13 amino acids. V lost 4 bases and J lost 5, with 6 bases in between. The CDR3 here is CASSGQNNSPLHF. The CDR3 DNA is TGTGCCAGCAGTGGACAGAATAATTCACCCCTCCACTTT.

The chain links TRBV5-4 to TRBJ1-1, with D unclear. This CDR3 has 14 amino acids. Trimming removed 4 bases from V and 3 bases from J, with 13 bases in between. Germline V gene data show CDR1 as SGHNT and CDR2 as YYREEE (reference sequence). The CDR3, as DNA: TGTGCCAGCAGCGGTCGAGGCGGAGACACTGAAGCTTTCTTT. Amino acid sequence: CASSGRGGDTEAFF.

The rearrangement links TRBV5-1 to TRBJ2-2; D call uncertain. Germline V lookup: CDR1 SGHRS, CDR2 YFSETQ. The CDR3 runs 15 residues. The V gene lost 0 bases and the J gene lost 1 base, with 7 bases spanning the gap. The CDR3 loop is CASSLGPLNTGELFF. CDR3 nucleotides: TGCGCCAGCAGCTTGGGGCCGCTGAACACCGGGGAGCTGTTTTTT.

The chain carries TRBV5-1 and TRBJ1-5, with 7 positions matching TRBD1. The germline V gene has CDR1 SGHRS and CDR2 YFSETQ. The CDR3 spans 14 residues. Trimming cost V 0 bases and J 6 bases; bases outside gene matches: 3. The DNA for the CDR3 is TGCGCCAGCAGCTTGGGACAGGGCAGTCAGCCCCAGCATTTT. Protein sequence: CASSLGQGSQPQHF.

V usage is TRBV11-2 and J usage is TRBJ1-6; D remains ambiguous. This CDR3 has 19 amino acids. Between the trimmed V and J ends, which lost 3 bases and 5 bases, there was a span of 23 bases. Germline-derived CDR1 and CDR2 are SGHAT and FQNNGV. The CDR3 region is CASSLGRGRRGKDNSPLHF. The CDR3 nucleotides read TGTGCCAGCAGCTTGGGTCGTGGACGGCGGGGTAAGGATAATTCACCCCTCCACTTT.

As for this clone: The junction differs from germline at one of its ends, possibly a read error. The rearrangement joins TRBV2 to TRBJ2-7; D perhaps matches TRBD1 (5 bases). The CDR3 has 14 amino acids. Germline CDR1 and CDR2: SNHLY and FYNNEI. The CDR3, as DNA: TGTGCCAGCACTGAAGTTGGCAGGGCCTACGAGCAGTACTTC. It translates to CASTEVGRAYEQYF. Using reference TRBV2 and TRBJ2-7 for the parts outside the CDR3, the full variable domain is EPEVTQTPSHQVTQMGQEVILRCVPISNHLYFYWYRQILGQKVEFLVSFYNNEISEKSEIFDDQFSVERPDGSNFTLKIRSTKLEDSAMYFCASTEVGRAYEQYFGPGTRLTVT.

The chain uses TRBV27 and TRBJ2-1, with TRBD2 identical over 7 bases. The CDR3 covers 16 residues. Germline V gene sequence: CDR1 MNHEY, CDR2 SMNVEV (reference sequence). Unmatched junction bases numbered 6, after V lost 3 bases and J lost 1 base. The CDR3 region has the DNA TGTGCCAGCAGTTTTAATGCGGGAGAGTCCTACAATGAGCAGTTCTTC. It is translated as CASSFNAGESYNEQFF.

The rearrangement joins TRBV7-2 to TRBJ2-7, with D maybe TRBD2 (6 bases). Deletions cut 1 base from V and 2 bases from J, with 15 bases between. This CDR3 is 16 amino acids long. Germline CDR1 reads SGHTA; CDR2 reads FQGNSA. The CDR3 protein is CASSLGRVDVAYEQYF. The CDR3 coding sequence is TGTGCCAGCAGCTTAGGGAGGGTCGACGTGGCCTACGAGCAGTACTTC.

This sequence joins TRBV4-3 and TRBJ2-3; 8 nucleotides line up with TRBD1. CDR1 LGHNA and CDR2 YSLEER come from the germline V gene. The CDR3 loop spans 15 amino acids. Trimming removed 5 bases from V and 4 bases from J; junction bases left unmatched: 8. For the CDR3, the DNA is TGCGCCAGCAGCTCATACAGGGGGGAGGCAGATACGCAGTATTTT. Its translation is CASSSYRGEADTQYF.

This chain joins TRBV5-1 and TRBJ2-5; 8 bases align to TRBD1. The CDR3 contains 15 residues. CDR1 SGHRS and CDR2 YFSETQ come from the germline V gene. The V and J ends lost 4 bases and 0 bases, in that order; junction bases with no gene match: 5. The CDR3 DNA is TGCGCCAGCAGCCAAAGGACAGGGTACCAAGAGACCCAGTACTTC. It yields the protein CASSQRTGYQETQYF.

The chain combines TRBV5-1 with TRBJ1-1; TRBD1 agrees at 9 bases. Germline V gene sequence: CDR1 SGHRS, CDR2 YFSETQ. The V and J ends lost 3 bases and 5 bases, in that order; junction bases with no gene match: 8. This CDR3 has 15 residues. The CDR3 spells CASSWGTGLTTEAFF. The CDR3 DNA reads TGCGCCAGCAGCTGGGGGACAGGGTTAACAACTGAAGCTTTCTTT.

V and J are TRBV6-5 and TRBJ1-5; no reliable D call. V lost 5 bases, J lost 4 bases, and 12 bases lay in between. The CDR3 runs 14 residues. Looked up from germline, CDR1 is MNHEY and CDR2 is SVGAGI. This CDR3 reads CASSPGPGNQPQHF. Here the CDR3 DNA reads TGTGCCAGCAGTCCCGGACCGGGAAATCAGCCCCAGCATTTT.